The present T cell receptor (beta chain) was sequenced within a study of cytomegalovirus exposure and HLA in healthy donors. Study-level findings and limits: A later examination showed that TCR association rates differed by HLA locus, with DRB1 most and HLA-C fewest. There were some V segments, including TRBV6-2 and TRBV6-3, excluded as indistinguishable. A later analysis appeared to link common viral pathogens to several of the most significant clusters.

The V gene end was trimmed by 5 bases and the J gene end by 3 bases; junction bases not matched to a gene: 9. This CDR3 is built from 16 residues. The V gene's germline CDR1 is SNHLY and CDR2 FYNNEI. 60 Vbeta and 13 Jbeta primers were used in PCR. Sequencing was performed with immunoSEQ multiplex PCR; in TCRdb, only in-frame clones are kept and a portion is missing. The profile shows about 270,000 clones, roughly 70% of them singletons. In the case of this clone: Its specificity is not known.

The receptor was derived from a female donor in good health and CMV-seronegative. The J gene is TRBJ2-7, the V gene TRBV2; 11 bases fit TRBD2. The sequencing sample was made of PBMCs. The CDR3 region has the DNA TGTGCCAGCAGTCAACGTCCCGGGACTAGCGGCTACGAGCAGTACTTC. Encoded protein: CASSQRPGTSGYEQYF.